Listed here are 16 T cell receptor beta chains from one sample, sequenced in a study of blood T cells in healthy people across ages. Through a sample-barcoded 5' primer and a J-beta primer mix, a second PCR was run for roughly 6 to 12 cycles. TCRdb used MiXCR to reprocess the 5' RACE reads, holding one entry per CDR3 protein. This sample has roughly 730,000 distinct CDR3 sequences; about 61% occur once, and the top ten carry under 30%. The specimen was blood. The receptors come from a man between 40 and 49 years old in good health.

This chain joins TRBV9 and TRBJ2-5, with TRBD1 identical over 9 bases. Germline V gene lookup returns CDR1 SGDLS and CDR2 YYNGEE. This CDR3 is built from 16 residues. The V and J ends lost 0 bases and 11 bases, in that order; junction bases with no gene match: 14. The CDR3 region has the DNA TGTGCCAGCAGCGTAGTTCCCGGGACAGGGTGGAATGAGCAGTACTTC. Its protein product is CASSVVPGTGWNEQYF.

CDR3 in DNA: TGTGCCATCAGTTTTCGGGGCAATGAGCAGTTCTTC. Its translation is CAISFRGNEQFF. The chain is built from TRBV10-3 and TRBJ2-1, with D perhaps TRBD2 (5 bases). Trimming stripped 5 bases from V and 6 bases from J, with 8 bases between. The CDR3 length is 12 residues. Germline V gene lookup returns CDR1 ENHRY and CDR2 SYGVKD.

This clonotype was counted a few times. CDR3 sequence (DNA): TGTGCCAGCAGGCTAGCTCACGACAGGGTCCTATACTACGAGCAGTACTTC. This translates into CASRLAHDRVLYYEQYF. J is TRBJ2-5 and V is TRBV27; 7 positions agree with TRBD1. The J call is doubtful: the DNA matches TRBJ2-7 better. Germline values: CDR1 MNHEY, CDR2 SMNVEV (reference sequence). This CDR3 is built from 17 residues.

The DNA of the CDR3 is TGTGCCAGCAGTTTAGCGGGGGCAGCACTCACCGGGGAGCTGTTTTTT. It yields the protein CASSLAGAALTGELFF. The V call is TRBV12-3 or TRBV12-4, the J call TRBJ2-2; TRBD1 might be the D (6 bases). The CDR3 sequence is 16 residues long. Trimming removed 0 bases at V and 4 bases at J, with 12 bases between.

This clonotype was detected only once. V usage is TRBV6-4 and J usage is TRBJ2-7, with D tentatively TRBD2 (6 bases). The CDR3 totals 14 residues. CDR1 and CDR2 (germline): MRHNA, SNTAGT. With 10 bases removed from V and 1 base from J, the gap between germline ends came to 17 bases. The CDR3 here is CANIPGTLSYEQYF. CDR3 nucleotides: TGTGCCAACATCCCCGGGACTCTGTCCTACGAGCAGTACTTC.

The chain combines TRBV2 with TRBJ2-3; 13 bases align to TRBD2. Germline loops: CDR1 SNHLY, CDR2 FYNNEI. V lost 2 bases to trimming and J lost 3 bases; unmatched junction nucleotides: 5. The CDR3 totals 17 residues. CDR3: CASSESGTSGETDTQYF. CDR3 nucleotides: TGTGCCAGCAGTGAATCCGGGACTAGCGGGGAGACAGATACGCAGTATTTT.

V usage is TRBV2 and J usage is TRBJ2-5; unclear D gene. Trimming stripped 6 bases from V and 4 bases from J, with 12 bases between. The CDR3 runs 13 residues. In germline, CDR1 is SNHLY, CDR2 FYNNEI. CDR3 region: CASSRRVGETQYF. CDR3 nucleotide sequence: TGTGCCAGCAGCCGTAGGGTGGGAGAGACCCAGTACTTC.

CDR3 coding DNA: TGTGCCAGCAGTGAAGCCGGGACAGCAAACATTCAGTACTTC. It translates to CASSEAGTANIQYF. The chain uses TRBV2 and TRBJ2-4, with TRBD1 identical over 7 bases. After removal of 0 bases from V and 6 bases from J, the junction contained 2 bases not matched to a gene. There are 14 residues in the CDR3. The V gene's germline CDR1 is SNHLY and CDR2 FYNNEI.

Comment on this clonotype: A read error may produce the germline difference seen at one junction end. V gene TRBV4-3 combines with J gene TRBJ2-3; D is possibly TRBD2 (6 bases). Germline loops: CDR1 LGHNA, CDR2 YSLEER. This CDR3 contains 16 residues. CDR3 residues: CASSRGPGEITNTQYF. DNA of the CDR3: TGCGCCAGCAGCCGAGGGCCGGGAGAGATCACAAATACGCAGTATTTT.

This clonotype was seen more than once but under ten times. CDR3: CASTPGAGRPYEQYF. In DNA form, the CDR3 reads TGTGCCAGCACCCCAGGGGCAGGGCGACCATACGAGCAGTACTTC. V is TRBV28 and J is TRBJ2-7, with D tentatively TRBD1 (6 bases). Germline V gene lookup returns CDR1 MDHEN and CDR2 SYDVKM. V was trimmed by 7 bases and J by 4 bases, leaving 20 bases between them. CDR3 size: 15 residues.

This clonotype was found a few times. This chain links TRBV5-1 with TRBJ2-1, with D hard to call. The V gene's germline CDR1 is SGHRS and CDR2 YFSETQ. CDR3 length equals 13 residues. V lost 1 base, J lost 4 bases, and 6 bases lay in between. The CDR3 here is CASSLWGYNEQFF. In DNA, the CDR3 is TGCGCCAGCAGCTTGTGGGGTTACAATGAGCAGTTCTTC.

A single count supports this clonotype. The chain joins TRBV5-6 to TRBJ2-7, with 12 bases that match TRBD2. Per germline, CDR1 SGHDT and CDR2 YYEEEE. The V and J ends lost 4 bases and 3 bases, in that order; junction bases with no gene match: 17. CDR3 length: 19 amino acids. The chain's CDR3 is CASSVPGTPTSGRGYEQYF. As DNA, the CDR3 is TGTGCCAGCAGCGTCCCTGGGACACCGACTAGCGGGAGAGGCTACGAGCAGTACTTC.

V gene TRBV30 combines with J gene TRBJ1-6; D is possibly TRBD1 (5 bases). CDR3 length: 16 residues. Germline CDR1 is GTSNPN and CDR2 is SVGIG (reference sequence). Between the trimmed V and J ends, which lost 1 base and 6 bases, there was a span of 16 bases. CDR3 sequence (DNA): TGTGCCTGGAGTGATTTCTGGGGCATTGGTAATTCACCCCTCCACTTT. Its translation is CAWSDFWGIGNSPLHF.

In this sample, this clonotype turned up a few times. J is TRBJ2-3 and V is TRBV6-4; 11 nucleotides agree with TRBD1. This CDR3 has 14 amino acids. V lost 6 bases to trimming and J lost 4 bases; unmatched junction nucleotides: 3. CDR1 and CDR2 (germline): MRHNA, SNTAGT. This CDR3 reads CASSGTGGSDTQYF. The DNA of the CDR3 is TGTGCCAGCAGCGGGACAGGGGGGTCAGATACGCAGTATTTT.

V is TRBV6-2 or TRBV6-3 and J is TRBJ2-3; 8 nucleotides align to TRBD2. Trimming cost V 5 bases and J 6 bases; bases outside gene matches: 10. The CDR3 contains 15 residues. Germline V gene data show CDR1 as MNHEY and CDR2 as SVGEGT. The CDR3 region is CASSPRAGALDTQYF. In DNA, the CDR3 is TGTGCCAGCAGTCCCCGAGCGGGGGCCTTGGATACGCAGTATTTT.

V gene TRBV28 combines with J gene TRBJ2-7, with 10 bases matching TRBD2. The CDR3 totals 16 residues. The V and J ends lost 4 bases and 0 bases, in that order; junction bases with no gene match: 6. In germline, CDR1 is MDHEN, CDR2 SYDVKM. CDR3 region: CASSSLKREGSYEQYF. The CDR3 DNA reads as TGTGCCAGCAGTTCACTAAAGCGGGAGGGCTCCTACGAGCAGTACTTC.